The 32 T cell receptor beta chains listed next were all sequenced from one sample in a study of cytomegalovirus exposure and HLA in healthy donors. Repertoires were generated with immunoSEQ multiplex PCR, while TCRdb's copy carries only in-frame clones and drops some. The sample consists of 100,000 to 150,000 clones, approximately 90% of them appearing once. The sample consisted of PBMCs. The receptors come from a young man in good health and CMV-seropositive.

This chain connects TRBV9 to TRBJ1-3; D is unclear. V dropped 2 bases and J dropped 0 bases, with 9 bases sitting between them. CDR1 and CDR2 from the germline V gene are SGDLS and YYNGEE. This CDR3 has 15 amino acids. CDR3 in DNA: TGTGCCAGCAGCGTTGGCGGAAGCTCTGGAAACACCATATATTTT. This encodes CASSVGGSSGNTIYF.

This clone came up many times. CDR3 in amino acids: CASSQDLGTGGAEAFF. CDR3 coding DNA: TGTGCCAGCAGCCAAGATCTTGGGACAGGGGGCGCTGAAGCTTTCTTT. This rearrangement joins TRBV4-2 to TRBJ1-1; 12 positions match TRBD1. Germline CDR1 is LGHNA and CDR2 is YNFKEQ. The length of the CDR3 is 16 residues. V dropped 0 bases and J dropped 6; count of bases not matched to a gene: 5.

The chain joins TRBV4-1 to TRBJ1-5; D is unclear. V was clipped by 4 bases and J by 4 bases, with 8 bases between them. Per germline, CDR1 MGHRA and CDR2 YSYEKL. This CDR3 region has 13 residues. The CDR3 region has the DNA TGCGCCAGCAGCCTCACAGTTAATCAGCCCCAGCATTTT. Residues: CASSLTVNQPQHF.

This chain uses TRBV5-6 with TRBJ1-2, with 8 bases lining up with TRBD1. The trim removed 0 bases at V and 4 bases at J, leaving 5 bases unmatched. Per the germline V gene, CDR1 is SGHDT and CDR2 is YYEEEE. The CDR3 runs 15 residues. The CDR3 region is CASSLAGGRGYGYTF. CDR3 DNA sequence: TGTGCCAGCAGCTTGGCAGGGGGCCGGGGCTATGGCTACACCTTC. Combining the CDR3 with reference TRBV5-6 and TRBJ1-2 gives the whole variable domain DAGVTQSPTHLIKTRGQQVTLRCSPKSGHDTVSWYQQALGQGPQFIFQYYEEEERQRGNFPDRFSGHQFPNYSSELNVNALLLGDSALYLCASSLAGGRGYGYTFGSGTRLTVV.

The rearrangement uses TRBV30 and TRBJ1-6; D is perhaps TRBD1 (6 bases). The germline CDR1 and CDR2 sequences are GTSNPN and SVGIG (reference sequence). The V end was cut by 2 bases, the J end by 7 bases, with 18 bases between. The CDR3 is 16 amino acids. The DNA for the CDR3 is TGTGCCTGGAGTCCTTCGAAAGACAGGTCAAATTCACCCCTCCACTTT. It yields the protein CAWSPSKDRSNSPLHF.

The count of this clone is one. The chain couples TRBV5-6 to TRBJ2-3; TRBD2 is a possible D gene (5 bases). Deletions cut 4 bases from V and 3 bases from J, with 9 bases between. There are 13 residues in the CDR3. Germline assignment: CDR1 SGHDT and CDR2 YYEEEE. CDR3 DNA sequence: TGTGCCAGCAGCCTAGCCGAAACAGATACGCAGTATTTT. Amino acids: CASSLAETDTQYF.

CDR3 residues: CASRQGIQTQYF. The CDR3, as DNA: TGTGCCAGCAGACAGGGTATACAGACCCAGTACTTC. The chain recombines TRBV6-1 with TRBJ2-5, with a weak D call TRBD1 (6 bases). From germline, CDR1 is MNHNS and CDR2 SASEGT. V dropped 6 bases and J dropped 6 bases, with 11 bases sitting between them. The CDR3 loop spans 12 amino acids.

The chain uses TRBV5-6 and TRBJ1-3, with D unresolved. This CDR3 comprises 14 residues. V was clipped by 4 bases and J by 4 bases, with 12 bases between them. Germline CDR1 SGHDT, CDR2 YYEEEE. The CDR3 region is CASSMRRLGNTIYF. The CDR3 DNA is TGTGCCAGCAGCATGAGGCGTCTAGGAAACACCATATATTTT.

The V gene is TRBV7-9, the J gene TRBJ2-1; the match to TRBD1 covers 7 bases. The CDR3 is 13 amino acids. CDR1 is SEHNR and CDR2 is FQNEAQ in the germline V gene (reference sequence). V was clipped by 5 bases and J by 8 bases; unmatched bases: 6. The CDR3 coding sequence is TGTGCCAGCAGCCACAGGGGCTTCGATGAGCAGTTCTTC. Translating it yields CASSHRGFDEQFF.

CDR3 bases: TGTGCCAGCAGCTTGTATGGAGGGGCGCGGTCACCCCTCCACTTT. This sequence encodes CASSLYGGARSPLHF. The chain joins TRBV5-6 to TRBJ1-6, with D perhaps matching TRBD1 (5 bases). This CDR3 has 15 amino acids. The V end lost 1 base, the J end lost 10 bases, and 15 bases lay between the germline ends. CDR1 and CDR2 (germline): SGHDT, YYEEEE.

V and J are TRBV11-2 and TRBJ2-7; tentatively, D is TRBD1 (6 bases). The germline CDR1 and CDR2 sequences are SGHAT and FQNNGV. CDR3 length: 15 amino acids. V gave up 1 base and J gave up 3 bases, with 13 bases separating them. The CDR3 loop reads CASSLVPGGSYEQYF. The CDR3 DNA reads TGTGCCAGCAGCTTAGTCCCTGGGGGCAGCTACGAGCAGTACTTC.

This sequence joins TRBV4-1 and TRBJ2-7, with 8 bases fitting TRBD1. The CDR3 is 14 amino acids. Trimming removed 4 bases from V and 0 bases from J; junction bases left unmatched: 2. CDR1 and CDR2 (germline): MGHRA, YSYEKL. The CDR3 protein is CASSPGQVSYEQYF. The CDR3 coding sequence is TGCGCCAGCAGCCCGGGACAGGTCTCCTACGAGCAGTACTTC.

CDR3 protein: CASSVDQGWGYTF. The CDR3 nucleotides are TGTGCCAGCAGCGTGGACCAGGGGTGGGGCTACACCTTC. The rearrangement uses TRBV11-2 and TRBJ1-2; D possibly corresponds to TRBD1 (6 bases). This CDR3 comprises 13 residues. Germline assignment: CDR1 SGHAT and CDR2 FQNNGV. The V end lost 5 bases, the J end lost 8 bases, and 15 bases lay between the germline ends. The full variable domain, in which reference TRBV11-2 and TRBJ1-2 provide the parts outside the CDR3, is EAGVAQSPRYKIIEKRQSVAFWCNPISGHATLYWYQQILGQGPKLLIQFQNNGVVDDSQLPKDRFSAERLKGVDSTLKIQPAKLEDSAVYLCASSVDQGWGYTFGSGTRLTVV.

This clone came up a few times. The CDR3 region has the DNA TGTGCCAGTAGTTCGGCAGGGAGGACAGATACGCAGTATTTT. Protein: CASSSAGRTDTQYF. The chain uses TRBV19 and TRBJ2-3; a possible D gene is TRBD2 (6 bases). The ends were cut back, 5 bases at V and 3 bases at J, with 12 bases in the middle. In germline, CDR1 is LNHDA, CDR2 SQIVND (reference sequence). The CDR3 contains 14 residues.

The V gene is TRBV6-4, the J gene TRBJ2-3, with D maybe TRBD2 (5 bases). Trimming left V 2 bases short and J 6 bases short, with 9 bases between. This CDR3 comprises 13 residues. Germline values: CDR1 MRHNA, CDR2 SNTAGT. In DNA form, the CDR3 reads TGTGCCAGCAGTGACCCAGGAGGCGATACGCAGTATTTT. This gives the protein CASSDPGGDTQYF.

The chain links TRBV5-1 to TRBJ1-4; 7 nucleotides align to TRBD1. The CDR3 runs 14 residues. V was pared by 4 bases and J by 4 bases, with 4 bases of the junction left unmatched. Per germline, CDR1 SGHRS and CDR2 YFSETQ. DNA for the CDR3: TGCGCCAGCAGCCCGGGACAGTTTAATGAAAAACTGTTTTTT. It yields the protein CASSPGQFNEKLFF.

The chain carries TRBV15 and TRBJ1-6, with D possibly being TRBD1 (6 bases). Germline V gives CDR1 LNHNV, CDR2 YYDKDF (reference sequence). The CDR3 has 17 amino acids. The germline V and J ends were trimmed by 9 bases and 1 base, with 19 bases remaining between them. CDR3: CATTDRPSRSYNSPLHF. For the CDR3, the DNA is TGTGCCACAACCGACAGGCCCTCGCGGTCCTATAATTCACCCCTCCACTTT.

The chain has TRBV5-1 and TRBJ1-6; D is ambiguous. V lost 0 bases to trimming and J lost 8 bases, with 12 bases between them. The length of the CDR3 is 15 residues. Germline loops: CDR1 SGHRS, CDR2 YFSETQ. Written as DNA, the CDR3 is TGCGCCAGCAGCTTGGACGGGATCTCTGATTCACCCCTCCACTTT. Protein sequence: CASSLDGISDSPLHF.

The chain has TRBV19 and TRBJ1-1; 12 nucleotides align to TRBD1. Germline values: CDR1 LNHDA, CDR2 SQIVND (reference sequence). CDR3 length: 17 residues. Trimming at V came to 2 bases and at J to 4 bases, leaving 8 bases not matched to a gene. The CDR3 sequence is CASSIWGQGARGTEAFF. The CDR3 DNA reads TGTGCCAGTAGTATATGGGGACAGGGGGCGCGAGGCACTGAAGCTTTCTTT.

The V call is TRBV5-6, the J call TRBJ2-1; D may be TRBD1 (6 bases). V lost 0 bases, J lost 0 bases, and 10 bases lay in between. The germline CDR1 and CDR2 sequences are SGHDT and YYEEEE. This CDR3 contains 16 residues. CDR3 amino acids: CASSLVDRPSYNEQFF. In nucleotides, the CDR3 is TGTGCCAGCAGCTTGGTGGACAGACCCTCCTACAATGAGCAGTTCTTC.

This clone was counted only a few times. The chain is built from TRBV28 and TRBJ1-5; 12 bases match TRBD1. Trimming removed 6 bases from V and 0 bases from J; junction bases left unmatched: 9. The germline V gene has CDR1 MDHEN and CDR2 SYDVKM. The CDR3 spans 18 residues. The CDR3 DNA reads TGTGCCAGCAGCAGGGACAGGGGGCCTTTTTATAGCAATCAGCCCCAGCATTTT. Translated: CASSRDRGPFYSNQPQHF.

The V gene is TRBV6-5, the J gene TRBJ2-1; D ambiguous. Germline V gene lookup returns CDR1 MNHEY and CDR2 SVGAGI. V was shortened by 10 bases and J by 3 bases, with 4 bases between the two germline ends. The CDR3 contains 10 residues. The CDR3 loop reads CATVYNEQFF. DNA of the CDR3: TGTGCCACAGTCTACAATGAGCAGTTCTTC.

The chain has TRBV6-1 and TRBJ2-3; possible D gene TRBD1, 6 bases. Germline lookup yields CDR1 MNHNS and CDR2 SASEGT. The CDR3 is 16 residues long. V lost 4 bases to trimming and J lost 4 bases, with 18 bases between them. The CDR3 region is CASSVFKGQMADTQYF. The CDR3 DNA sequence: TGTGCCAGCAGTGTTTTTAAGGGACAAATGGCAGATACGCAGTATTTT.

This chain's CDR3 is CASSSGGELFF. For the CDR3, the DNA is TGTGCCAGCTCTTCGGGAGGGGAGCTGTTTTTT. J is TRBJ2-2 and V is TRBV18, with D possibly being TRBD2 (5 bases). Germline CDR1 KGHSH, CDR2 LQKENI. This CDR3 spans 11 amino acids. V was pared by 6 bases and J by 8 bases, with 7 bases between.

J is TRBJ1-2 and V is TRBV6-1; D might be TRBD1 (5 bases). The CDR3 covers 16 residues. Trimming left V 0 bases short and J 5 bases short, with 16 bases between. The germline CDR1 and CDR2 sequences are MNHNS and SASEGT. CDR3 nucleotides: TGTGCCAGCAGTGAAGCCAGCAGGGAACCACCTTATGGCTACACCTTC. Translation: CASSEASREPPYGYTF.

V gene TRBV2 combines with J gene TRBJ1-1; D is uncertain. V was pared by 8 bases and J by 7 bases, with 11 bases between. Germline lookup yields CDR1 SNHLY and CDR2 FYNNEI. CDR3 length: 11 residues. The CDR3 is CASLSEGEAFF. The DNA of the CDR3 is TGTGCCAGCCTATCGGAGGGTGAAGCTTTCTTT.

This chain joins TRBV4-1 and TRBJ2-7; D is unresolved. The CDR3 spans 13 residues. Germline CDR1 reads MGHRA; CDR2 reads YSYEKL. The V end was cut by 1 base, the J end by 3 bases, with 7 bases between. CDR3 DNA sequence: TGCGCCAGCAGCCAAGGATCCTACTACGAGCAGTACTTC. Its protein is CASSQGSYYEQYF.

The J gene is TRBJ1-1, the V gene TRBV7-9; D is unclear. Trimming stripped 4 bases from V and 1 base from J, with 10 bases between. The CDR3 sequence is 14 residues long. Germline CDR1 and CDR2: SEHNR and FQNEAQ (reference sequence). CDR3 sequence: CASSSHTSNTEAFF. CDR3 sequence (DNA): TGTGCCAGCAGCTCACACACCTCGAACACTGAAGCTTTCTTT.

This chain connects TRBV30 to TRBJ1-2; the D is unclear. V was trimmed by 7 bases and J by 2 bases, leaving 23 bases between them. This CDR3 contains 16 residues. Germline V gives CDR1 GTSNPN, CDR2 SVGIG (reference sequence). This CDR3 is CASGEGREFHNYGYTF. CDR3 sequence (DNA): TGTGCCTCCGGGGAGGGAAGGGAGTTCCACAACTATGGCTACACCTTC.

This clone appeared a few times. V and J are TRBV6-5 and TRBJ1-2, with D possibly being TRBD1 (6 bases). Germline V lookup: CDR1 MNHEY, CDR2 SVGAGI. Trimming took 8 bases from V and 8 from J, leaving 18 bases between them. The CDR3 has 13 amino acids. CDR3: CASAPQGRRGYTF. DNA for the CDR3: TGTGCCAGCGCGCCACAGGGAAGGCGAGGCTACACCTTC.

The rearrangement links TRBV7-2 to TRBJ1-2; no clear D gene. V was shortened by 4 bases and J by 4 bases, with 13 bases between the two germline ends. Germline V gene lookup returns CDR1 SGHTA and CDR2 FQGNSA. This CDR3 has 14 amino acids. The CDR3 nucleotides read TGTGCCAGCAGCTCTCATCCCTCCGGCTATGGCTACACCTTC. This gives the protein CASSSHPSGYGYTF.

CDR3 in DNA: TGTGCCAGCAGCCCCCGGGGACAGGGTTCCTACGAGCAGTACTTC. Amino acids: CASSPRGQGSYEQYF. This rearrangement joins TRBV11-2 to TRBJ2-7, with TRBD1 matching 9 bases. The J segment lost 1 base and the V segment lost 5 bases, leaving 6 bases of the junction unmatched. Germline lookup yields CDR1 SGHAT and CDR2 FQNNGV. The CDR3 loop spans 15 amino acids.